These 20 T cell receptor beta chains originate from one sample sequenced in a study of blood T cell repertoires in COVID-19. Generated by immunoSEQ multiplex PCR, the TCRdb table keeps only in-frame clones and is missing some. The sample contains 350,000 to 400,000 clones, 90% to 95% of which appear only once. The sample taken for sequencing was PBMCs or T cells enriched from blood (not recorded which). These receptors were collected from a woman between 35 and 50 years old who had been exposed to COVID-19.

The J gene is TRBJ2-3, the V gene TRBV5-1; TRBD1 is a possible D gene (6 bases). Germline loops: CDR1 SGHRS, CDR2 YFSETQ. The V end was cut by 4 bases, the J end by 3 bases, with 12 bases between. This CDR3 spans 14 amino acids. CDR3: CASSGGQITDTQYF. In nucleotides, the CDR3 is TGCGCCAGCAGCGGCGGACAGATTACAGATACGCAGTATTTT.

The V call is TRBV5-1, the J call TRBJ1-6; 7 bases align to TRBD1. The CDR3 consists of 19 residues. Unmatched junction bases numbered 16, after V lost 1 base and J lost 6 bases. Per germline, CDR1 SGHRS and CDR2 YFSETQ. The CDR3 reads CASSLSGQSRGWSNSPLHF. CDR3 DNA: TGCGCCAGCAGCTTGTCGGGACAGTCCCGGGGGTGGAGTAATTCACCCCTCCACTTT.

This chain uses TRBV7-2 with TRBJ2-7, with 7 bases matching TRBD2. Trimming at V came to 1 base and at J to 2 bases, leaving 5 bases not matched to a gene. The germline CDR1 and CDR2 sequences are SGHTA and FQGNSA. The CDR3 runs to 15 residues. CDR3 amino acids: CASSLVSGDTYEQYF. DNA for the CDR3: TGTGCCAGCAGCTTAGTGAGCGGGGATACCTACGAGCAGTACTTC. The whole variable domain, filled in from reference TRBV7-2 and TRBJ2-7, reads GAGVSQSPSNKVTEKGKDVELRCDPISGHTALYWYRQSLGQGLEFLIYFQGNSAPDKSGLPSDRFSAERTGGSVSTLTIQRTQQEDSAVYLCASSLVSGDTYEQYFGPGTRLTVT.

The chain carries TRBV19 and TRBJ1-2; 7 bases agree with TRBD1. The CDR3 has 14 residues. CDR1 LNHDA and CDR2 SQIVND come from the germline V gene (reference sequence). After removal of 2 bases from V and 5 bases from J, the junction contained 5 bases not matched to a gene. CDR3: CASSITGDVYGYTF. CDR3 coding DNA: TGTGCCAGTAGTATAACAGGGGACGTTTATGGCTACACCTTC.

The chain has TRBV14 and TRBJ2-7; D is possibly TRBD2 (6 bases). CDR1 is SGHDN, CDR2 FVKESK, per germline. V was trimmed by 5 bases and J by 6 bases, leaving 23 bases between them. This CDR3 is built from 16 residues. The CDR3 spells CASSVPGVVWGSEQYF. The CDR3 DNA follows: TGTGCCAGCAGCGTTCCGGGGGTGGTTTGGGGCAGCGAGCAGTACTTC.

This chain connects TRBV5-1 to TRBJ1-5; 7 nucleotides match TRBD1. The CDR3 covers 15 residues. From germline, CDR1 is SGHRS and CDR2 YFSETQ. J lost 4 bases, V lost 3 bases, and 7 bases had no gene match. The CDR3 DNA follows: TGCGCCAGCAGCTGGGGAGAGGGGGCGAATCAGCCCCAGCATTTT. It translates to CASSWGEGANQPQHF.

This rearrangement joins TRBV5-1 to TRBJ2-7; 7 bases fit TRBD1. From germline, CDR1 is SGHRS and CDR2 YFSETQ. The CDR3 spans 15 residues. J was trimmed by 2 bases and V by 2 bases; bases with no gene match: 7. The CDR3 DNA follows: TGCGCCAGCAGCTTCTTGGGACAGCCAACCTACGAGCAGTACTTC. Translating gives CASSFLGQPTYEQYF.

This clone has a single count. The CDR3 DNA is TGTGCCAGCACCAATCCCGGGACAGGTAGATATGGCTACACCTTC. Encoded protein: CASTNPGTGRYGYTF. The rearrangement uses TRBV2 and TRBJ1-2; 8 bases match TRBD1. This CDR3 is 15 amino acids long. Germline CDR1 SNHLY, CDR2 FYNNEI. After removal of 7 bases from V and 5 bases from J, the junction contained 12 bases not matched to a gene.

The V gene is TRBV5-1, the J gene TRBJ1-2; weak D call: TRBD1 (6 bases). CDR3 length: 14 amino acids. Trimming cost V 4 bases and J 8 bases, with 18 bases left between them. Germline lookup yields CDR1 SGHRS and CDR2 YFSETQ. The CDR3, as DNA: TGCGCCAGCAGCCGGGGTAGTACAGGGCAAGGCTACACCTTC. It encodes CASSRGSTGQGYTF. The whole variable domain, filled in from reference TRBV5-1 and TRBJ1-2, reads KAGVTQTPRYLIKTRGQQVTLSCSPISGHRSVSWYQQTPGQGLQFLFEYFSETQRNKGNFPGRFSGRQFSNSRSEMNVSTLELGDSALYLCASSRGSTGQGYTFGSGTRLTVV.

The rearrangement joins TRBV9 to TRBJ1-1; D gene unclear. The germline V gene has CDR1 SGDLS and CDR2 YYNGEE. This CDR3 contains 14 residues. V was clipped by 5 bases and J by 4 bases, with 15 bases between them. In DNA form, the CDR3 reads TGTGCCAGCAGTCTCGAGGGCGACGCCACTGAAGCTTTCTTT. Amino acid sequence: CASSLEGDATEAFF.

This chain connects TRBV5-1 to TRBJ1-2; D call uncertain. V shed 0 bases and J shed 2 bases, with 8 bases lying between them. Per germline, CDR1 SGHRS and CDR2 YFSETQ. CDR3 length: 14 amino acids. In DNA form, the CDR3 reads TGCGCCAGCAGCTTGGGCGGCAGCAACTATGGCTACACCTTC. Encoded protein: CASSLGGSNYGYTF.

The chain uses TRBV30 and TRBJ2-1; 9 bases map to TRBD1. CDR3 length equals 15 residues. Germline CDR1 reads GTSNPN; CDR2 reads SVGIG (reference sequence). The junction had 7 bases not matched to a gene; V was cut back by 3 bases and J by 4 bases. The CDR3 reads CAWRRRDRDYNEQFF. The CDR3 bases are TGTGCCTGGAGGCGCCGGGACAGGGATTACAATGAGCAGTTCTTC.

The V gene is TRBV10-2, the J gene TRBJ2-5; 10 bases match TRBD2. The V gene end was trimmed by 6 bases and the J gene end by 3 bases; junction bases not matched to a gene: 13. The CDR3 is 17 amino acids. Germline V CDR1 and CDR2: WSHSY, SAAADI. CDR3 residues: CASRRGLGTSAKETQYF. The CDR3 coding sequence is TGCGCCAGCAGGCGTGGGCTTGGGACTAGCGCTAAAGAGACCCAGTACTTC.

V gene TRBV5-5 combines with J gene TRBJ1-1; TRBD1 matches at 9 bases. CDR1 is SGHKS, CDR2 YYEKEE, per germline (reference sequence). V lost 5 bases and J lost 3; bases outside the gene matches: 11. The CDR3 has 16 amino acids. CDR3 amino acids: CASSRSPGQGDTEAFF. The CDR3 bases are TGTGCCAGCAGTCGATCCCCGGGACAGGGAGACACTGAAGCTTTCTTT.

The chain employs TRBV2 and TRBJ1-4, with 8 nucleotides matching TRBD1. The V gene end was trimmed by 8 bases and the J gene end by 6 bases; junction bases not matched to a gene: 11. The CDR3 consists of 15 residues. Germline-derived CDR1 and CDR2 are SNHLY and FYNNEI. DNA for the CDR3: TGTGCCAGCCGCGCCGGGACAGGAAGTTATGAAAAACTGTTTTTT. It codes for CASRAGTGSYEKLFF.

The sample holds one count of this clone. As DNA, the CDR3 is TGCGCCAGCAGCCAAGAAGAAGGGCAGGGGACCGACACCGGGGAGCTGTTTTTT. Translating gives CASSQEEGQGTDTGELFF. The rearrangement uses TRBV4-3 and TRBJ2-2; a possible D gene is TRBD1 (6 bases). The CDR3 runs 18 residues. The germline V gene encodes CDR1 LGHNA and CDR2 YSLEER. Trimming left V 0 bases short and J 3 bases short, with 17 bases between.

The V call is TRBV2, the J call TRBJ1-2, with D perhaps TRBD1 (5 bases). The CDR3 runs 14 residues. The germline gives CDR1 SNHLY, CDR2 FYNNEI. V was trimmed by 5 bases and J by 0 bases, leaving 10 bases between them. The CDR3 reads CASSWDSANYGYTF. CDR3 DNA sequence: TGTGCCAGCAGTTGGGACTCAGCTAACTATGGCTACACCTTC. The full variable domain, its missing parts supplied by reference TRBV2 and TRBJ1-2, is EPEVTQTPSHQVTQMGQEVILRCVPISNHLYFYWYRQILGQKVEFLVSFYNNEISEKSEIFDDQFSVERPDGSNFTLKIRSTKLEDSAMYFCASSWDSANYGYTFGSGTRLTVV.

The chain couples TRBV3-1 (or the pseudogene TRBV3-2) to TRBJ2-5; 10 bases are a match to TRBD2. There are 17 residues in the CDR3. Per germline, CDR1 LGHDT and CDR2 YNNKEL (reference sequence). The V and J ends lost 1 base and 6 bases, in that order; junction bases with no gene match: 11. CDR3: CASSQGGAGGLQKTQYF. CDR3 DNA sequence: TGTGCCAGCAGCCAAGGGGGAGCGGGGGGGCTTCAGAAGACCCAGTACTTC.

The chain is built from TRBV6-4 and TRBJ2-1; 9 bases line up with TRBD1. Germline trimming cut 1 base from V and 2 bases from J; bases unmatched to any gene: 6. Germline CDR1 reads MRHNA; CDR2 reads SNTAGT. This CDR3 has 17 amino acids. The CDR3 DNA is TGTGCCAGCAGTGACTTAGGGGGGACAGGGCCCTACAATGAGCAGTTCTTC. Translation gives CASSDLGGTGPYNEQFF.

The rearrangement joins TRBV19 to TRBJ2-7, with TRBD2 matching over 8 bases. Germline CDR1 is LNHDA and CDR2 is SQIVND (reference sequence). The ends lost 3 bases at V and 6 bases at J; junction bases unmatched: 10. This CDR3 has 15 amino acids. CDR3 loop: CASSMSRGRLTEQYF. The CDR3 coding sequence is TGTGCCAGTAGTATGTCCCGCGGGAGGTTGACCGAGCAGTACTTC.